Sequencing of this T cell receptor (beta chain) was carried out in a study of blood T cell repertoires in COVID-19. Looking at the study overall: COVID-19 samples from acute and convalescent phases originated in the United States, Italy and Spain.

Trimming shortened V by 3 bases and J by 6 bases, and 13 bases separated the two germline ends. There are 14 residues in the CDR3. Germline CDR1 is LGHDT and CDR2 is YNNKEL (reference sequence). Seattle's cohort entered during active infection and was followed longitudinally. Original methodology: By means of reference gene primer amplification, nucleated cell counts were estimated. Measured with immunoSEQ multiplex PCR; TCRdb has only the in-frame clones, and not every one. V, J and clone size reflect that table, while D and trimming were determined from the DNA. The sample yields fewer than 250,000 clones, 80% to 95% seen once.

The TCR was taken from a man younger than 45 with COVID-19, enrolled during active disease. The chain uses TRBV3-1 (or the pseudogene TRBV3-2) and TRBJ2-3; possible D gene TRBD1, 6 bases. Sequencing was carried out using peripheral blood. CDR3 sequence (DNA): TGTGCCAGCAGCCAGTACTCAGGGGCCGATACGCAGTATTTT. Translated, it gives CASSQYSGADTQYF.